This entry lists 6 T cell receptor beta chains sequenced from one sample in a study of patients and donors after allogeneic stem cell transplantation. One entry per CDR3 protein, called by TCRdb with MiXCR from the RT-PCR reads. The sample comprises about 230,000 distinct CDR3 sequences, 13% to 15% of which are singletons, and 11% rests with the top ten. Sequencing was done on a sample of blood, either unsorted or a sorted T cell fraction (not recorded which). All receptors come from a human donor who was either an allogeneic HSCT recipient or a stem cell or donor lymphocyte infusion donor (not recorded which). It is not recorded whose cells these are; they may come from a transplant donor.

The table lists this clonotype with a few counts. The chain employs TRBV2 and TRBJ1-5; TRBD1 agrees at 9 bases. This CDR3 contains 14 residues. Germline trimming cut 6 bases from V and 4 bases from J; bases unmatched to any gene: 4. Germline CDR1 and CDR2: SNHLY and FYNNEI. CDR3 DNA sequence: TGTGCCAGCAGCCCGGACAGGGGTAATCAGCCCCAGCATTTT. Protein product: CASSPDRGNQPQHF.

At least ten counts were recorded for this clonotype. The V call is TRBV5-1, the J call TRBJ2-2; tentatively, D is TRBD1 (5 bases). V shed 4 bases and J shed 0 bases, with 25 bases lying between them. CDR1 and CDR2 (germline): SGHRS, YFSETQ. This CDR3 spans 20 amino acids. The CDR3 region is CASSHLSGSKNNSNTGELFF. In nucleotides, the CDR3 is TGCGCCAGCAGCCACTTATCAGGGTCTAAGAACAACTCGAACACCGGGGAGCTGTTTTTT.

In its sample, this clonotype was seen many times. The chain combines TRBV5-1 with TRBJ1-1; D call uncertain. V gave up 0 bases and J gave up 7 bases, with 13 bases separating them. CDR1 and CDR2 (germline): SGHRS, YFSETQ. The length of the CDR3 is 14 residues. The CDR3 loop reads CASSLAAGTDEAFF. As DNA, the CDR3 is TGCGCCAGCAGCTTGGCTGCGGGAACAGATGAAGCTTTCTTT.

This clonotype has ten or more counts. The rearrangement links TRBV5-1 to TRBJ2-5; D remains ambiguous. CDR3 length: 11 amino acids. Germline V CDR1 and CDR2: SGHRS, YFSETQ. The V end was cut by 0 bases, the J end by 5 bases, with 2 bases between. The CDR3 DNA reads as TGCGCCAGCAGCTTGGATGAGACCCAGTACTTC. As protein: CASSLDETQYF.

The chain employs TRBV27 and TRBJ2-2; TRBD2 aligns across 8 bases. The CDR3 has 15 amino acids. Germline V gene lookup returns CDR1 MNHEY and CDR2 SMNVEV (reference sequence). V gave up 4 bases and J gave up 6 bases; unmatched junction bases: 7. In DNA, the CDR3 is TGTGCCAGCAGTTCCTCTAGCGGGTATGCCGGGGAGCTGTTTTTT. Protein: CASSSSSGYAGELFF.

The table lists this clonotype with a few counts. V is TRBV20-1 and J is TRBJ1-2; D unresolved. Deletions cut 5 bases from V and 10 bases from J, with 17 bases between. The CDR3 spans 12 residues. Per germline, CDR1 DFQATT and CDR2 SNEGSKA (reference sequence). The CDR3 region has the DNA TGCAGTGCTCAGGCGGTATTAGGGATCTACACCTTC. Translated: CSAQAVLGIYTF.